This is a list of T cell receptor beta chains from one sample in a study of cytomegalovirus exposure and HLA in healthy donors. The protocol was immunoSEQ multiplex PCR, while the TCRdb copy is restricted to in-frame clones and leaves out a portion. The sample includes 200,000 to 250,000 clones, over 70% seen only once; the top ten take about an eighth. Sequencing input: PBMCs. These receptors came from a woman aged 30 to 39 in good health and CMV-seropositive. Each CDR3 is given with its conserved first and last residue. The order of the fields is clone size, D gene, J gene, V gene, CDR3 DNA, CDR3 protein. A D gene is named only where the DNA matches it firmly. Rows give clone size only sometimes, using once, few, many, or a class for an expanded clone.

>.|.|TRBJ2-7|TRBV6-7
TGTGCCAGCAGTTACGCGGGACACAACCACTACGAGCAGTACTTC
CASSYAGHNHYEQYF
>.|.|TRBJ2-2|TRBV5-6
TGTGCCAGCAGCTTGTCAGGAACGAACACCGGGGAGCTGTTTTTT
CASSLSGTNTGELFF
>.|.|TRBJ2-6|TRBV2
TGTGCCAGCAGCAGGGGCTCTGGGGCCAACGTCCTGACTTTC
CASSRGSGANVLTF
>.|TRBD2|TRBJ2-2|TRBV27
TGTGCCAGCACGAATTTAGCGGGAGTGGTCACCGGGGAGCTGTTTTTT
CASTNLAGVVTGELFF
>.|TRBD2|TRBJ2-7|TRBV28
TGTGCCAGCAGTTCTCCCGGACTAGCGTTCTACGAGCAGTACTTC
CASSSPGLAFYEQYF
>.|.|TRBJ2-7|TRBV25-1
TGTGCCAGCAGTGAGCTTGGGGGTAGTCGCAGGAGCTCCTACGAGCAGTACTTC
CASSELGGSRRSSYEQYF
>.|.|TRBJ1-5|TRBV19
TGTGCCAGTAGTACCCCAAAGAAGCCCCTGAGTCAGCCCCAGCATTTT
CASSTPKKPLSQPQHF
>.|TRBD2|TRBJ2-7|TRBV2
TGTGCCAGCAGTGGGGAGGGGCCGAAACCCTACGAGCAGTACTTC
CASSGEGPKPYEQYF
>.|.|TRBJ2-1|TRBV15
TGTGCCACCAGCAGAGCTCGGACAAACAATGAGCAGTTCTTC
CATSRARTNNEQFF
>.|.|TRBJ1-5|TRBV5-6
TGTGCCAGCAGCTTCGGTGGACAGCCCCAGCATTTT
CASSFGGQPQHF
>once|TRBD1|TRBJ1-1|TRBV6-5
TGTGCCAGCAGTTACTTAATCGGGACAGTTGAAGCTTTCTTT
CASSYLIGTVEAFF
>.|.|TRBJ1-3|TRBV29-1
TGCAGCGTTGAAAACTCACCGGGAAACACCATATATTTT
CSVENSPGNTIYF
>.|TRBD1|TRBJ1-4|TRBV29-1
TGCAGCGTGAGACAGGGCACACCTAATGAAAAACTGTTTTTT
CSVRQGTPNEKLFF
>.|TRBD2|TRBJ2-1|TRBV19
TGTGCCAGTAGGCCCCTAGCGGGGAGCTCCTACAATGAGCAGTTCTTC
CASRPLAGSSYNEQFF
>.|.|TRBJ2-7|TRBV29-1
TGCAGCGTTGAAGGGGGGCGGCAAGAGCAGTACTTC
CSVEGGRQEQYF
>once|.|TRBJ2-2|TRBV15
TGTGCCACCAGCAGCGCGACAGGAAGGCCCGGGGAGCTGTTTTTT
CATSSATGRPGELFF
>.|.|TRBJ1-1|TRBV7-2
TGTGCCAGCAGCAGTCAGAGGGGAACTGAAGCTTTCTTT
CASSSQRGTEAFF
>.|TRBD1|TRBJ1-1|TRBV27
TGTGCCAGCAGTTTCGCAGGGGGCACTGAAGCTTTCTTT
CASSFAGGTEAFF
>.|TRBD1|TRBJ1-2|TRBV20-1
TGCAGTGCTACCGGGACAGGTGGCTACACCTTC
CSATGTGGYTF
>.|TRBD1|TRBJ1-2|TRBV18
TGTGCCAGCTCACCCGAACAGGGGAGATCCATCGGCTACACCTTC
CASSPEQGRSIGYTF
>few|TRBD1|TRBJ1-5|TRBV5-1
TGCGCCAGCAGCTCCCGGACAGGGGAACAGCCCCAGCATTTT
CASSSRTGEQPQHF
>.|.|TRBJ2-7|TRBV6-5
TGTGCCAGCAGCTCGGGACGAACGACCTACGAGCAGTACTTC
CASSSGRTTYEQYF
>.|TRBD1|TRBJ1-5|TRBV9
TGTGCCAGCAGCGTAGGACAGGGCCAACAGCCCCAGCATTTT
CASSVGQGQQPQHF
>.|.|TRBJ1-2|TRBV19
TGTGCCAGTAGTGCCAGTAACCGAGGTTATGGCTACACCTTC
CASSASNRGYGYTF
>.|.|TRBJ2-3|TRBV13
TGTGCCAGCAGCTTAGGCCCCCCAGTGGGGGAGATGTATACGCAGTATTTT
CASSLGPPVGEMYTQYF
>.|.|TRBJ1-1|TRBV2
TGTGCCTCCATCTGGGGCAGGGCAACTGAAGCTTTCTTT
CASIWGRATEAFF